The 4 T cell receptor beta chains reported below all come from one sample, sequenced in a study of blood T cell repertoires in COVID-19 (dated by TCRdb to 2018 to 2020). Libraries came from the immunoSEQ multiplex PCR assay. TCRdb carries this immuneACCESS record with in-frame sequences only. Its versions omit some clonotypes, under half of them owing to an unresolved V gene in the studies checked, with the rest unexplained. The sample table records about 68,000 clones; 80% of these occur just once. The top ten constitute 9.5% to 15% of the sample. Input material: peripheral blood. The receptors come from a human donor in a cohort sampled during active COVID-19.

The chain links TRBV19 to TRBJ1-4; perhaps TRBD1 as D (6 bases). CDR1 is LNHDA, CDR2 SQIVND, per germline (reference sequence). This CDR3 region has 14 residues. The ends were cut back, 6 bases at V and 5 bases at J, with 13 bases in the middle. The CDR3 DNA reads TGTGCCAGTAGCCCCAGGGGCTGGAATGAAAAACTGTTTTTT. Translating gives CASSPRGWNEKLFF.

CDR3 amino acids: CASSDVQGVGEQYF. Written as DNA, the CDR3 is TGTGCCAGCAGTGATGTCCAGGGGGTGGGAGAGCAGTACTTC. The chain recombines TRBV6-1 with TRBJ2-7; 7 bases map to TRBD1. The junction had 9 bases not matched to a gene; V was cut back by 3 bases and J by 7 bases. Germline V CDR1 and CDR2: MNHNS, SASEGT. The CDR3 sequence is 14 residues long.

V gene TRBV5-4 combines with J gene TRBJ1-1; 8 nucleotides agree with TRBD1. The CDR3 length is 15 residues. The V gene end was trimmed by 4 bases and the J gene end by 5 bases; junction bases not matched to a gene: 10. The germline gives CDR1 SGHNT, CDR2 YYREEE (reference sequence). The chain's CDR3 is CASSLSPGGRTEAFF. In DNA, the CDR3 is TGTGCCAGCAGCCTATCACCAGGGGGCAGGACTGAAGCTTTCTTT.

This clone was seen only once. The chain recombines TRBV28 with TRBJ2-3, with 11 nucleotides matching TRBD2. V shed 6 bases, J shed 2 bases, and the junction held 4 bases outside the gene matches. The germline V gene has CDR1 MDHEN and CDR2 SYDVKM. This CDR3 region has 15 residues. CDR3 residues: CASRSSGGYTDTQYF. The CDR3, as DNA: TGTGCCAGCAGGTCTAGCGGGGGGTACACAGATACGCAGTATTTT.